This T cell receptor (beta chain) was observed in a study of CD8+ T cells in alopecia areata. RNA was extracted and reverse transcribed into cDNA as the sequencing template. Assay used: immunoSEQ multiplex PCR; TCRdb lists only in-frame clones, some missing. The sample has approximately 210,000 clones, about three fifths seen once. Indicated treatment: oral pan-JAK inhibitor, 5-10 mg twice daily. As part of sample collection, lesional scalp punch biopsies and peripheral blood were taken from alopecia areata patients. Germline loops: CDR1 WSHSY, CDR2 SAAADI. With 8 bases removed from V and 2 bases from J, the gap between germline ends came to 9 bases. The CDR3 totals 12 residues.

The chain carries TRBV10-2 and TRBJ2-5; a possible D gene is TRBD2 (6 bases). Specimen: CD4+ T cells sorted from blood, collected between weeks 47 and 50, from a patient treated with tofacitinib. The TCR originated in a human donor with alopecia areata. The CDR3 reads CASGGLQETQYF. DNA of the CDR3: TGCGCCAGCGGAGGGTTACAAGAGACCCAGTACTTC.